A selection of T cell receptor beta chains follows, all from one sample in a study of OX40 agonist ivuxolimab in advanced cancers. The protocol was immunoSEQ multiplex PCR, while the TCRdb copy is restricted to in-frame clones and leaves out a portion. The table records about 36,000 clones, around two thirds of them present only once. The sequencing here drew on CD4+ or CD8+ T cells sorted from blood, taken in a trial of the OX40 agonist ivuxolimab. Every receptor here comes from an adult with an advanced solid tumor such as melanoma, head and neck, liver or kidney cancer. Both conserved end residues are part of each CDR3. Fields, in order: J gene, V gene, CDR3 protein.

J gene: TRBJ2-2
V gene: TRBV2
CDR3 protein: CASSPGARYIGELFF

J gene: TRBJ2-6
V gene: TRBV7-9
CDR3 protein: CASSLGGGRSGANVLTF

J gene: TRBJ1-1
V gene: TRBV2
CDR3 protein: CASSEAGDSYTEAFF

J gene: TRBJ1-2
V gene: TRBV5-1
CDR3 protein: CASSLSGQALYGYTF

J gene: TRBJ2-3
V gene: TRBV19
CDR3 protein: CASSNTAGVLTDTQYF

J gene: TRBJ1-3
V gene: TRBV20-1
CDR3 protein: CSVLVGNTIYF

J gene: TRBJ1-6
V gene: TRBV5-1
CDR3 protein: CASSLGQGGSPLHF

J gene: TRBJ2-4
V gene: TRBV5-1
CDR3 protein: CASSLGGNLGNIQYF

J gene: TRBJ1-4
V gene: TRBV19
CDR3 protein: CASSPGEKLFF

J gene: TRBJ2-1
V gene: TRBV7-3
CDR3 protein: CASSLAGNDNEQFF

J gene: TRBJ1-1
V gene: TRBV9
CDR3 protein: CASSVEAGGRTEAFF

J gene: TRBJ1-5
V gene: TRBV2
CDR3 protein: CASSEDTGVQPQHF

J gene: TRBJ2-3
V gene: TRBV29-1
CDR3 protein: CSVEVSPDTQYF

J gene: TRBJ2-5
V gene: TRBV5-4
CDR3 protein: CASKLAGGETQYF

J gene: TRBJ2-5
V gene: TRBV5-1
CDR3 protein: CASSLDRPQETQYF

J gene: TRBJ1-5
V gene: TRBV5-6
CDR3 protein: CASSRKGYSNQPQHF